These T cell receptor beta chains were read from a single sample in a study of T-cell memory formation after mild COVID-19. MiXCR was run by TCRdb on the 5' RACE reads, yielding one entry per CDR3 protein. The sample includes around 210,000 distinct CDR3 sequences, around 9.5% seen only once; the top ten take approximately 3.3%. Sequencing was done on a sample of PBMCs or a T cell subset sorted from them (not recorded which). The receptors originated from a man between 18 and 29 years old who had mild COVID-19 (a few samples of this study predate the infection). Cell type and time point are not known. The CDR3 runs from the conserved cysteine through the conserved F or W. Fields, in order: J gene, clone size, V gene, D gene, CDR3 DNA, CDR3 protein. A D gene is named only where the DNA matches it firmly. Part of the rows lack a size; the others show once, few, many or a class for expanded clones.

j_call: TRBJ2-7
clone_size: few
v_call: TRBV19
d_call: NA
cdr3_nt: TGTGCCAGTAGTATCAAAAGGGTTCTTGGACAGAGGGAGCAGTACTTC
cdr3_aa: CASSIKRVLGQREQYF

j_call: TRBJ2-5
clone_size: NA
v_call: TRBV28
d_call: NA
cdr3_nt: TGTGCCAGCACCCCCCCCCACGGGTTCAGGGTTATGGAGACCCAGTACTTC
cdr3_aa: CASTPPHGFRVMETQYF

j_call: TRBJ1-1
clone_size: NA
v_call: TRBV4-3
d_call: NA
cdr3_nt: TGCGCCAGCAGCCCATCCGCCAGGGTCGGTGCGAACACTGAAGCTTTCTTT
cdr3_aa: CASSPSARVGANTEAFF

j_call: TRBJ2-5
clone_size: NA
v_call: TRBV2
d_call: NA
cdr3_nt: TGTGCCAGCAGTGATAGGGGGACAACTCAAGAGACCCAGTACTTC
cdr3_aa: CASSDRGTTQETQYF

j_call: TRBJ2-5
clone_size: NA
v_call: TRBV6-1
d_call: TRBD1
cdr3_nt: TGTGCCAGCAGCCGACAGGGTTCGGAGGAGACCCAGTACTTC
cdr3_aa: CASSRQGSEETQYF

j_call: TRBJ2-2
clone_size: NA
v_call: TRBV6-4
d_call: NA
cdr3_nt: TGTGCCAGCAGTGACTTTCCCCTTAATAAGGAGCTGTTTTTT
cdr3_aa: CASSDFPLNKELFF

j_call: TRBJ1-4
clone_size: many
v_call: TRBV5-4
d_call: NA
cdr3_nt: TGTGCCAGCAGCTTGCGTAACGAAAAACTGTTTTTT
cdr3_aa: CASSLRNEKLFF

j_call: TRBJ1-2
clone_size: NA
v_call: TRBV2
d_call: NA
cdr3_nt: TGTGCCAGCGGACAGCAGGAGGACTATGGCTACACCTTC
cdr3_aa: CASGQQEDYGYTF

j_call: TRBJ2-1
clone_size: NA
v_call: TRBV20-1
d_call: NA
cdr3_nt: TGCAGTCCTCTTCCACTAATTCGGAATGAGCAGTTCTTC
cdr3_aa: CSPLPLIRNEQFF

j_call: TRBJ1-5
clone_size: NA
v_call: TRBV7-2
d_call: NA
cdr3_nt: TGTGCCAGCAGCGTCGCGGCAGGGCCCAATCAGCCCCAGCATTTT
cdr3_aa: CASSVAAGPNQPQHF

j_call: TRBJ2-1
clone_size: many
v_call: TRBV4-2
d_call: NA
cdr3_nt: TGTGCCAGCAGCCTGGGACGGAAGAATGAGCAGTTCTTC
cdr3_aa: CASSLGRKNEQFF

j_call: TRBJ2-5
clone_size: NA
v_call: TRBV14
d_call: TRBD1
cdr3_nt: TGTGCCAGCAGCACCTGGACAGGGGGAGGCGAGACCCAGTACTTC
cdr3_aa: CASSTWTGGGETQYF

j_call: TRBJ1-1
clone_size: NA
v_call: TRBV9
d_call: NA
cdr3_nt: TGTGCCAGCGGAGATTACACTGAAGCTTTCTTT
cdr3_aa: CASGDYTEAFF

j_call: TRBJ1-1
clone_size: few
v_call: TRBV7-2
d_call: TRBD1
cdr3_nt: TGTGCCAGCAGCCCCCGGGACAGGGGAAGCGCTGAAGCTTTCTTT
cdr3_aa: CASSPRDRGSAEAFF

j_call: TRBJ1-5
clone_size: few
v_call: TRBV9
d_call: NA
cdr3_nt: TGTGCCAGCAGCCTAGGGAGGGGAGGGGATAGCAATCAGCCCCAGCATTTT
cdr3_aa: CASSLGRGGDSNQPQHF

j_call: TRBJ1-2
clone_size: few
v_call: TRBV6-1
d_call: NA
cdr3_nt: TGTGCCAGCAGGGAACCGGGGGGTCCGGTGGGCTACACCTTC
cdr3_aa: CASREPGGPVGYTF

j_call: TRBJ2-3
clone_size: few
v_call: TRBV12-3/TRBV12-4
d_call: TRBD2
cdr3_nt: TGTGCCAGCAGTTCTAGCGGCCGCACAGATACGCAGTATTTT
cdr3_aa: CASSSSGRTDTQYF

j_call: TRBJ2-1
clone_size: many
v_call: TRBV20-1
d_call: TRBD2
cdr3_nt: TGCAGTGCAGAGACTAGCGTAGGGAACAATGAGCAGTTCTTC
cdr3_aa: CSAETSVGNNEQFF

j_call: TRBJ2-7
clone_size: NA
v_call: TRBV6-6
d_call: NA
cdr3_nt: TGTGCCAGCACCTCGCAGCTGGAGGGGGCGTCCTACGAGCAGTACTTC
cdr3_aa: CASTSQLEGASYEQYF

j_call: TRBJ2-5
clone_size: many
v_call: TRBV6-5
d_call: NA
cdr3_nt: TGTGCCAGCAGTTCCCCTCCGGGAGAAGAGACCCAGTACTTC
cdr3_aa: CASSSPPGEETQYF

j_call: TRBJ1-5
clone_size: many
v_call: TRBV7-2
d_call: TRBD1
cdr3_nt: TGTGCCAGCAGCTTTCGTCAGGGGGGCAATCAGCCCCAGCATTTT
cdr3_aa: CASSFRQGGNQPQHF

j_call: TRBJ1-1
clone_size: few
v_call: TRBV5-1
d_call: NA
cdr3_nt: TGCGCCAGCAGCCCCTTTGGTGCAGGGGAAGCTTTCTTT
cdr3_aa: CASSPFGAGEAFF

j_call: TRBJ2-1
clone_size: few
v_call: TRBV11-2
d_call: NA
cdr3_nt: TGTGCCAGCAGCTTAGGCACAGTGCCAGGGTCCTACAATGAGCAGTTCTTC
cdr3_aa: CASSLGTVPGSYNEQFF

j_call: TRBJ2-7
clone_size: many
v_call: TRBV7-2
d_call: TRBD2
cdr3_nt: TGTGCCAGCAGCTACCTAGCGGGGGCCCGGGACGAGCAGTACTTC
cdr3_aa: CASSYLAGARDEQYF

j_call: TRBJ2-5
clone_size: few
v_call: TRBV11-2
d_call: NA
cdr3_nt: TGTGCCAGCAGCTTAGACCCCTCCCAAGAGACCCAGTACTTC
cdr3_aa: CASSLDPSQETQYF

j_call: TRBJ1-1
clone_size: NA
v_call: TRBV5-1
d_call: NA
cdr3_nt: TGCGCCAGCAGCCCCAACCCTGGGACGGCGGAGGAAGCTTTCTTT
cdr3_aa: CASSPNPGTAEEAFF

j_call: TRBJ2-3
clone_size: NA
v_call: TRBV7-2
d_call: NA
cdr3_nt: TGTGCCAGCAGCTGGGGGGTCCACACAGATACGCAGTATTTT
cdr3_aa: CASSWGVHTDTQYF

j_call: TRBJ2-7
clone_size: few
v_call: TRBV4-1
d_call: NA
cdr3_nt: TGCGCCAGCAGCCAGCCGGGCCGAGACAGATCCTACGAGCAGTACTTC
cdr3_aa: CASSQPGRDRSYEQYF

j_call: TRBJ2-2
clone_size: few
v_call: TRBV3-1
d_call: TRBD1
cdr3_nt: TGTGCCAGCAGCCTGACGGGACAGGGTCGCGGGGAGCTGTTTTTT
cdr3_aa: CASSLTGQGRGELFF

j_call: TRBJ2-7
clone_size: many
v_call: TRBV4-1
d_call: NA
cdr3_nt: TGCGCCAGCAGCCAACAGTCGACCGCCTACGAGCAGTACTTC
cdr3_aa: CASSQQSTAYEQYF

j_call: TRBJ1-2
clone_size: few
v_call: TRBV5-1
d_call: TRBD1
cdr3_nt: TGCGCCAGCAGCTTGGAGGGGCAGGGGGCTGACGGCTACACCTTC
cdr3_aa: CASSLEGQGADGYTF

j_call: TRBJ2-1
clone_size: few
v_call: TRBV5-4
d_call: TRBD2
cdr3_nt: TGTGCCAGCAGCTCGATAGCGGGGGGGCTGTTGAATGAGCAGTTCTTC
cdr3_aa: CASSSIAGGLLNEQFF

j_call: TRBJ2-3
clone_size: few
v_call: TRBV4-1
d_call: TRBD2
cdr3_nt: TGCGCCAGCAGCTACGGGGAGGGGAGGTTGGATTTT
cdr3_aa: CASSYGEGRLDF

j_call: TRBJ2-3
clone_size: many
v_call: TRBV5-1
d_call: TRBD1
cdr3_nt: TGCGCCAGCAGCTTGGACAGGGGTAGCACAGATACGCAGTATTTT
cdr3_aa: CASSLDRGSTDTQYF

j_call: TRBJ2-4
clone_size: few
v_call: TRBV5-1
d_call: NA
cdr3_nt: TGCGCCAGCAGCTTCGGGGGTATTCAGTACTTC
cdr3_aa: CASSFGGIQYF

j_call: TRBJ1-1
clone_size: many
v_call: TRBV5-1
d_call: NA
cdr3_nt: TGCGCCAGCAGCGTTACAGGGACGGGTACTGAAGCTTTCTTT
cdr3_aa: CASSVTGTGTEAFF

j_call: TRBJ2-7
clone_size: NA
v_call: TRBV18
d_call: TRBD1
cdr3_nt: TGTGCCAGCTCACCCCCGGGACAGGGGACGTACGAGCAGTACTTC
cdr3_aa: CASSPPGQGTYEQYF

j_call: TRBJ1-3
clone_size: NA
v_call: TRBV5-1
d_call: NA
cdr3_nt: TGCGCCAGCAGCTTGTCGTTGTTCGGGGGCTCGCCTGGAAACACCATATATTTT
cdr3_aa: CASSLSLFGGSPGNTIYF

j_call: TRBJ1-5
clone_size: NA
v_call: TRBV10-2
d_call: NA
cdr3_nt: TGCGCCAGCAGCCCCGAGAGGGATCAGCCCCAGCATTTT
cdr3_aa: CASSPERDQPQHF

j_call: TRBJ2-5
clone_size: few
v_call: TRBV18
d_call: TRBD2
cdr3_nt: TGTGCCAGCTCGGGGCTAGCGGGGATGGAGACCCAGTACTTC
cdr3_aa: CASSGLAGMETQYF

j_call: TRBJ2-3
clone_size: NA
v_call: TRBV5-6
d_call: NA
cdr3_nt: TGTGCCAGCAGCCAGGCCGGGGGCCGCACAGATACGCAGTATTTT
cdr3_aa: CASSQAGGRTDTQYF

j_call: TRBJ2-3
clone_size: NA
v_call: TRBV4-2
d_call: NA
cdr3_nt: TGTGCCAGCAGCCAAGCCTCGCCCGGAGATACGCAGTATTTT
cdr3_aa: CASSQASPGDTQYF

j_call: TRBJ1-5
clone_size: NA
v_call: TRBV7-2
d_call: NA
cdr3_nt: TGTGCCAGCAGCTTCGCCCAGGGAGACAATCAGCCCCAGCATTTT
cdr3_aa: CASSFAQGDNQPQHF

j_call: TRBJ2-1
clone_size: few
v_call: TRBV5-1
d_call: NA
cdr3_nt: TGCGCCAGCAGCTTAGAAGTTGAGCAGTTCTTC
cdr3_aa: CASSLEVEQFF

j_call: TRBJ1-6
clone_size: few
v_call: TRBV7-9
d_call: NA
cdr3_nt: TGTGCCAGCAGCTTACGGAGATCACCCCTCCACTTT
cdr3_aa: CASSLRRSPLHF

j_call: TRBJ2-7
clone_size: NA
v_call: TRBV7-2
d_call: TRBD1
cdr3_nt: TGTGCCAGCAGACCCGGACAGGACTACGAGCAGTACTTC
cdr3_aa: CASRPGQDYEQYF

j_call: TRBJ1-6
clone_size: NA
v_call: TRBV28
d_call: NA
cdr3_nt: TGTGCCGCTCGGACTCGGCATTCACCCCTCCACTTT
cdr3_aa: CAARTRHSPLHF

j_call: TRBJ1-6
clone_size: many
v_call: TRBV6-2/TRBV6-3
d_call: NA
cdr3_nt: TGTGCCAGCATCCTGGGGTTGAATTCACCCCTCCACTTT
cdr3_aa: CASILGLNSPLHF

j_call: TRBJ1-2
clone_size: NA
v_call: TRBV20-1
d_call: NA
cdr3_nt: TGCAGTGCTAGAGAGGGTGATGGCTACACCTTC
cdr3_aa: CSAREGDGYTF

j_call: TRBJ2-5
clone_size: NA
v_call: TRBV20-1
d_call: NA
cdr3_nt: TGCAGTGCTAGATACGGAGGGACAGTACAAGAGACCCAGTACTTC
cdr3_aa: CSARYGGTVQETQYF

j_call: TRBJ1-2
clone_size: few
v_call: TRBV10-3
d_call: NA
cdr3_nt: TGTGCCATCAACCCCCATGGAGGGTACGACTATGGCTACACCTTC
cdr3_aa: CAINPHGGYDYGYTF

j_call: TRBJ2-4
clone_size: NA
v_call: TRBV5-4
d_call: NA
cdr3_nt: TGTGCCAGCAGCTTGGACAGGGTGAACATTCAGTACTTC
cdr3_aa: CASSLDRVNIQYF

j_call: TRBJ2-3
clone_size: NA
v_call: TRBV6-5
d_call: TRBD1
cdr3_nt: TGTGCCACCGGGACAGACCTGCCGGATACGCAGTATTTT
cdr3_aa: CATGTDLPDTQYF

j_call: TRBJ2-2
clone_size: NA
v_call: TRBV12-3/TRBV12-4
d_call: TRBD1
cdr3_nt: TGTGCCAGCAGTTTAAGACAGGGGGACACCGGGGAGCTGTTTTTT
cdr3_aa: CASSLRQGDTGELFF